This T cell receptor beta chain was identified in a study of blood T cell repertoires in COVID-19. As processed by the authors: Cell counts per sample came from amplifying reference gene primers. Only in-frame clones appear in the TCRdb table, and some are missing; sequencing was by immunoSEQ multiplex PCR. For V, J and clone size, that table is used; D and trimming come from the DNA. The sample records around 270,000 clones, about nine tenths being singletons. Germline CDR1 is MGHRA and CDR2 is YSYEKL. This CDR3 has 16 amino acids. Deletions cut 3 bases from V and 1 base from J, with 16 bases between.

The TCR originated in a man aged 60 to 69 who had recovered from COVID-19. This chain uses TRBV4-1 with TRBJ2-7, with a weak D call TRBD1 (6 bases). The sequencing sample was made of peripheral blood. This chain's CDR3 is CASSHSQGPLSYEQYF. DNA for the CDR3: TGCGCCAGCAGCCATTCTCAGGGGCCCTTATCCTACGAGCAGTACTTC.